This T cell receptor delta chain stems from a study of gammadelta T cells in human blood. Study findings and constraints: Microbial exposure appeared to drive polyclonal γδ T cell expansion after birth.

The CDR3 consists of 14 residues. V lost 0 bases, J lost 5 bases, and 12 bases lay in between. Germline loops: CDR1 GEAIGNYY, CDR2 EKD. Concerning this clone: Its specificity is unknown. A far larger clone is one nucleotide away, so this likely arose from a read error.

TCRdb re-called clones from the RT-PCR reads via CATT. In the table there are approximately 1,200 delta-chain clones, about half of which are singletons. This sequence joins TRDV2 and TRDJ1; D is possibly TRDD3 (5 bases). The TCR was taken from a human donor. Sequenced material: Vgamma9Vdelta2 gamma-delta T cells from adult blood. The CDR3 nucleotides are TGTGCCTGTGACACCCTGATCAGGGGAGATAAACTCATCTTT. Protein product: CACDTLIRGDKLIF.